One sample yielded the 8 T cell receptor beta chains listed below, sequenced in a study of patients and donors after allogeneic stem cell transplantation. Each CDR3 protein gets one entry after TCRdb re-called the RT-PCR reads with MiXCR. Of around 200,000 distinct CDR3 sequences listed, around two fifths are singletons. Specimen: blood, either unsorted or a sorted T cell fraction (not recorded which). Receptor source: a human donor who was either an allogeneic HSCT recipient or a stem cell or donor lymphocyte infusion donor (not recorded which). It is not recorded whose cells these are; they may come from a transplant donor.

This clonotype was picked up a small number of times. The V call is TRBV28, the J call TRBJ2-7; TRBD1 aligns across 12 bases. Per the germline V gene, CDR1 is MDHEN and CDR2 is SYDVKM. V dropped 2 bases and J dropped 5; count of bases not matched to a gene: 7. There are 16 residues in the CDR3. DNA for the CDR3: TGTGCCAGCAGTTTACCTACTGGGACAGGGGGCGACGAGCAGTACTTC. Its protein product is CASSLPTGTGGDEQYF. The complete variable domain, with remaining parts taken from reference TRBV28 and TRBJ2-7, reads DVKVTQSSRYLVKRTGEKVFLECVQDMDHENMFWYRQDPGLGLRLIYFSYDVKMKEKGDIPEGYSVSREKKERFSLILESASTNQTSMYLCASSLPTGTGGDEQYFGPGTRLTVT.

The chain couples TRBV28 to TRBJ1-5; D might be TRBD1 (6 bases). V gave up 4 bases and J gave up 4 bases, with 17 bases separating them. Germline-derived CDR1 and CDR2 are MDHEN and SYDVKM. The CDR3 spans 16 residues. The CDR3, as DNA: TGTGCCAGCAGTTCACCTGGACAGTCAATTAATCAGCCCCAGCATTTT. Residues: CASSSPGQSINQPQHF.

The chain's CDR3 is CASSYDTGYTDTQYF. CDR3 DNA: TGTGCCAGCAGTTACGACACAGGGTACACAGATACGCAGTATTTT. The rearrangement joins TRBV6-2 or TRBV6-3 to TRBJ2-3; perhaps TRBD1 as D (6 bases). With 2 bases removed from V and 2 bases from J, the gap between germline ends came to 11 bases. CDR1 and CDR2 from the germline V gene are MNHEY and SVGEGT. The CDR3 has 15 residues.

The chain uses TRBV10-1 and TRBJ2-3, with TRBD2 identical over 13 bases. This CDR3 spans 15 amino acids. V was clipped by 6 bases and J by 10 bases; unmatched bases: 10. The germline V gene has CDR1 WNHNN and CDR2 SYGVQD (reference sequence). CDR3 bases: TGCGCCAGCAGCCCCACTAGCGGGGGGGCCGTCTCGCAGTATTTT. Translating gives CASSPTSGGAVSQYF.

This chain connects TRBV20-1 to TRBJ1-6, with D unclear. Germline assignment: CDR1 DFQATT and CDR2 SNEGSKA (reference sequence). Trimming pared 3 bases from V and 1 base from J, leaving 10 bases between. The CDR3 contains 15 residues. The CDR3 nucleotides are TGCAGTGCTAGCCGGGTTCGGTCCTATAATTCACCCCTCCACTTT. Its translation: CSASRVRSYNSPLHF.

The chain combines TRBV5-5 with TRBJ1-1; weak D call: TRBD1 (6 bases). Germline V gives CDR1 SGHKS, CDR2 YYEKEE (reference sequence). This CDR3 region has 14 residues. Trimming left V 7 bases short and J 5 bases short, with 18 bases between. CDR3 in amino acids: CASGPHRAGTEAFF. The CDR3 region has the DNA TGTGCCAGCGGCCCACACAGGGCGGGGACTGAAGCTTTCTTT.

The CDR3 loop is CASSFGGSNQPQHF. The CDR3 bases are TGTGCCAGCAGCTTTGGGGGGAGCAATCAGCCCCAGCATTTT. The rearrangement uses TRBV5-6 and TRBJ1-5; perhaps TRBD1 as D (5 bases). The ends were cut back, 2 bases at V and 1 base at J, with 7 bases in the middle. This CDR3 spans 14 amino acids. Germline V gene sequence: CDR1 SGHDT, CDR2 YYEEEE.

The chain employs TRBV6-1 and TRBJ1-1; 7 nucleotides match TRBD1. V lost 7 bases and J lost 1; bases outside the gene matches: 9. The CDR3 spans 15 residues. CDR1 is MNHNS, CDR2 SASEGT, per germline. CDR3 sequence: CASMGTDRANTEAFF. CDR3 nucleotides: TGTGCCAGCATGGGCACAGACAGGGCGAACACTGAAGCTTTCTTT.